The 19 T cell receptor beta chains below all came from one sample that was sequenced in a study of tumor and adjacent non-tumor tissue in lung cancer. No cell sorting was done before RNA was extracted from the tissue. This non-tumor lung sample came from over 3 cm beyond the tumor edge. TCRbeta libraries were built with three rounds of nested PCR, modified from ARM-PCR. Via MiXCR, TCRdb re-called the multiplex PCR reads, giving one row per CDR3 protein. Of about 90,000 distinct CDR3 sequences detected, around 82% appear once; the ten largest clones hold just over 20%. Sequenced material: distant non-tumor lung tissue. These TCRs come from a woman between 45 and 65 years old with non-small cell lung cancer.

In its sample, this clonotype was seen a few times. A much larger clone sits a single nucleotide away, making a read error possible. This chain joins TRBV5-4 and TRBJ2-3; D call uncertain. Germline-derived CDR1 and CDR2 are SGHNT and YYREEE (reference sequence). The germline V and J ends were trimmed by 3 bases and 3 bases, with 8 bases remaining between them. The CDR3 runs to 13 residues. The CDR3, as DNA: TGTGCCAGCAGCTCACCGACTACAGATACGCAGTATTTT. Its translation: CASSSPTTDTQYF.

On this clonotype: At one of its ends the junction is not consistent with the germline gene, which may arise from a read error. The V and J genes are TRBV29-1 and TRBJ1-1; D not resolved. CDR1 is SQVTM, CDR2 ANQGSEA, per germline. The CDR3 covers 13 residues. DNA of the CDR3: TGTAGCGCCCACATCCCCCCAGGAGCCGAAGCTTTCTTT. Translated, it gives CSAHIPPGAEAFF.

This clonotype was counted between two and nine times. With a much larger clone just one base away, this may be a read error. This chain links TRBV21-1 with TRBJ1-5; the table's D call, TRBD1, was not checked against the DNA. TRBV21-1 is termed a pseudogene. The CDR3 runs 16 residues. Here the CDR3 reads CASSKDTPYSNQPQHF. The CDR3, as DNA: TGTGCCAGCAGCAAGGACACACCGTATAGCAATCAGCCCCAGCATTTT.

Remarks on this clonotype: This may be a read error: a much more frequent sequence differs by one nucleotide. For the CDR3, the DNA is TGTGCCAGCAGTTCGACAGGTCATAGCAATCAGCCCCAGCATTTT. Protein product: CASSSTGHSNQPQHF. The chain carries TRBV25-1 and TRBJ1-5, with D tentatively TRBD1 (6 bases). V lost 5 bases, J lost 0 bases, and 11 bases lay in between. The CDR3 loop spans 15 amino acids. CDR1 is MGHDK and CDR2 is SYGVNS in the germline V gene.

Remarks on this clonotype: This likely comes from a read error, as the CDR3 has no conserved phenylalanine or tryptophan at its end. The chain uses TRBV12-3 or TRBV12-4 and TRBJ2-2; tentative D call: TRBD2 (5 bases). This CDR3 spans 16 amino acids. CDR3 coding DNA: TGTGCCAGCAGTCCTCCTAGCCCCCCGAACACCGGAGAGCTGTTTTAT. It codes for CASSPPSPPNTGELFY.

J is TRBJ2-1 and V is TRBV20-1; D could derive from TRBD1 or TRBD2 (5 bases each). V lost 5 bases and J lost 4, with 9 bases in between. Germline V gives CDR1 DFQATT, CDR2 SNEGSKA (reference sequence). The CDR3 totals 12 residues. Written as DNA, the CDR3 is TGCAGTGCTCCGTGGGGGTACAATGAGCAGTTCTTC. Its protein product is CSAPWGYNEQFF.

This chain uses TRBV11-2 with TRBJ1-1, with D uncertain. The CDR3 contains 17 residues. Germline values: CDR1 SGHAT, CDR2 FQNNGV. CDR3 bases: TGTGCTGGCAGCTTAAGCGGGCCCAAAGGTATGAACACTGAAGCTTTCTTT. It is translated as CAGSLSGPKGMNTEAFF.

On this clonotype: In this CDR3 the conserved last residue, phenylalanine or tryptophan, is missing, so a read error is likely. The chain recombines TRBV11-2 with TRBJ2-1, with TRBD1 matching 9 bases. This CDR3 contains 16 residues. The germline V gene has CDR1 SGHAT and CDR2 FQNNGV. As DNA, the CDR3 is TGTGTCAGCAGATTAGAGGCGGGACAGGGTATGAATGAGCAGTTCCTC. Encoded protein: CVSRLEAGQGMNEQFL.

Comments on this clonotype: A junction end diverges from the germline sequence, so it may reflect a read error. The chain carries TRBV12-3 or TRBV12-4 and TRBJ2-5; no reliable D call. CDR3 length: 12 amino acids. This CDR3 reads CASRGYQEAQYF. The CDR3, as DNA: TGTGCCAGCAGGGGCTACCAAGAGGCCCAGTACTTC.

Points on this clonotype: At one boundary the junction diverges from the germline segment, which might be a read error. J is TRBJ1-5 and V is TRBV6-1, with a tentative D call TRBD1 (6 bases). CDR1 and CDR2 from the germline V gene are MNHNS and SASEGT. CDR3 length equals 16 residues. The CDR3 bases are TGTGCCAACAGTTACCGGTACAGGGCTAGCAGTCAGCCCCAGCATTTT. Protein: CANSYRYRASSQPQHF.

This clonotype was counted once. Its ends do not fully match the called genes, so a read error is possible. The V gene is TRBV11-2, the J gene TRBJ1-2; 10 bases map to TRBD1. CDR1 and CDR2 from the germline V gene are SGHAT and FQNNGV. CDR3 size: 16 residues. CDR3 in amino acids: CASSLETGGRGCGYTF. CDR3 in DNA: TGTGCCAGCAGTTTAGAGACAGGGGGCCGAGGATGTGGCTACACCTTC.

This clonotype was seen just once. The chain couples TRBV11-2 to TRBJ2-1; D is unclear. This CDR3 has 16 residues. Germline V gene data show CDR1 as SGHAT and CDR2 as FQNNGV. Trimming shortened V by 6 bases and J by 10 bases, and 25 bases separated the two germline ends. The CDR3 loop is CASSPSDGPVYKEQFF. The CDR3 coding sequence is TGTGCCAGCAGTCCCTCGGACGGACCCGTTTATAAAGAGCAGTTCTTC.

As concerns this clonotype: This clone may be a read error of a much larger clone one base away. V gene TRBV5-8 combines with J gene TRBJ1-5; TRBD1 matches 7 bases. The J call may be wrong; the DNA end is better matched by TRBJ2-3. Germline lookup yields CDR1 SGHTS and CDR2 YDEGEE. This CDR3 contains 15 residues. The DNA of the CDR3 is TGTGCCAGCAGCCTTCGCGACAGGGTCAATCAGCCCCAGTATTTT. Its translation: CASSLRDRVNQPQYF.

With respect to this clonotype: Germline and junction disagree at one end, which may indicate a read error. The genes are TRBV6-2 or TRBV6-3 and TRBJ2-1; D uncertain. The V gene's germline CDR1 is MNHEY and CDR2 SVGEGT. This CDR3 contains 13 residues. The CDR3 DNA reads as TGCGCCAGCAGTTTAACCCCTTACAATGAGCAGTGCTTC. Protein sequence: CASSLTPYNEQCF.

A remark on this clonotype: The conserved closing phenylalanine or tryptophan is absent in this CDR3, likely reflecting a read error. This chain uses TRBV7-2 with TRBJ2-1; D remains ambiguous. The V end was cut by 5 bases, the J end by 9 bases, with 20 bases between. This CDR3 has 15 residues. Germline V lookup: CDR1 SGHTA, CDR2 FQGNSA. As DNA, the CDR3 is TGTGCCAGCAGCCTAAGGGCAGCTACCAGCATTGAGCAGTTCTTG. It codes for CASSLRAATSIEQFL.

With respect to this clonotype: The conserved phenylalanine or tryptophan is not found at the CDR3 terminus, so this likely reflects a read error. The rearrangement links TRBV11-2 to TRBJ2-7; 7 bases map to TRBD2. This CDR3 spans 17 amino acids. Germline V lookup: CDR1 SGHAT, CDR2 FQNNGV. The CDR3 region is CGSSPRTSGRALWEQYI. The CDR3 coding sequence is TGTGGCAGCAGCCCCCGGACTAGTGGGAGGGCATTGTGGGAGCAGTACATC.

This chain links TRBV28 with TRBJ2-3; D gene unclear. V was pared by 9 bases and J by 3 bases, with 13 bases between. The CDR3 sequence is 13 residues long. Germline lookup yields CDR1 MDHEN and CDR2 SYDVKM. The CDR3, as DNA: TGTGCCAGTAGTCGGATAGTAACAGATACGCAGTATTTT. Encoded protein: CASSRIVTDTQYF.

Concerning this clonotype itself: A junction end diverges from the germline sequence, so it may reflect a read error. This chain links TRBV11-2 with TRBJ2-2, with D possibly matching TRBD2 (5 bases). CDR3 length: 16 residues. The germline CDR1 and CDR2 sequences are SGHAT and FQNNGV. CDR3 region: CASSLGGVVGTGELVF. The CDR3 DNA reads TGTGCCAGCAGTTTAGGTGGGGTAGTGGGAACCGGGGAGCTGGTTTTT. Together with reference TRBV11-2 and TRBJ2-2, the CDR3 gives the full variable domain: EAGVAQSPRYKIIEKRQSVAFWCNPISGHATLYWYQQILGQGPKLLIQFQNNGVVDDSQLPKDRFSAERLKGVDSTLKIQPAKLEDSAVYLCASSLGGVVGTGELVFGEGSRLTVL.

To note about this clonotype: It is likely a read error, because the conserved phenylalanine at the end of the CDR3 is missing. J is TRBJ2-7 and V is TRBV11-3; D call uncertain. CDR3 length: 12 residues. V dropped 5 bases and J dropped 7 bases, with 12 bases sitting between them. Germline V gives CDR1 SGHNT, CDR2 YENEEA. As DNA, the CDR3 is TGTGCCAGCAGCCTGGGTAACGGTGAGCAGTACCTC. This gives the protein CASSLGNGEQYL.